One and the same sample provided the 20 T cell receptor beta chains below, sequenced in a study of low-dose radiotherapy and immunotherapy resistance in tumors. Indicated time point: after trial treatment. Treatment meaning: LDRT plus nivolumab, ipilimumab, low-dose cyclophosphamide and aspirin (RACIN trial). Gene-specific TRAV and TRBV primers were used for first-strand cDNA, covering alpha and beta chains. TCRs underwent around 18 PCR cycles of amplification with a constant-region primer and V-primer adapter. One entry per CDR3 protein results from TCRdb running MiXCR on the reads. The sample has about 39,000 distinct CDR3 sequences, about 20% seen once; the top ten hold 9.2%. The sample was PBMCs, taken after low-dose radiotherapy plus immunotherapy. These receptors originate from a female donor with ovarian cancer.

This clonotype showed up many times. The genes are TRBV28 and TRBJ1-5; D gene unclear. This CDR3 is 14 amino acids long. In germline, CDR1 is MDHEN, CDR2 SYDVKM. V gave up 7 bases and J gave up 0 bases, with 10 bases separating them. CDR3 region: CASNPLYSNQPQHF. CDR3 DNA sequence: TGTGCCAGCAATCCCCTTTATAGCAATCAGCCCCAGCATTTT.

This clonotype showed up just a few times. The V and J genes are TRBV28 and TRBJ2-7; D uncertain. In germline, CDR1 is MDHEN, CDR2 SYDVKM. The germline V and J ends were trimmed by 5 bases and 2 bases, with 7 bases remaining between them. This CDR3 contains 12 residues. CDR3 coding DNA: TGTGCCAGCAGTAGACTGGCCTACGAGCAGTACTTC. This sequence encodes CASSRLAYEQYF.

This clonotype has a count of ten or more. The gene calls are TRBV7-2 and TRBJ2-5; TRBD2 aligns across 12 bases. J lost 1 base, V lost 5 bases, and 2 bases had no gene match. Germline V CDR1 and CDR2: SGHTA, FQGNSA. This CDR3 has 15 residues. In DNA form, the CDR3 reads TGTGCCAGCAGCCGGGGACTAGCGGGCCAAGAGACCCAGTACTTC. This sequence encodes CASSRGLAGQETQYF.

With regard to this clonotype: A far more abundant clone sits one base away, making this likely a read error. The CDR3 does not end in the conserved phenylalanine or tryptophan, so this is likely a read error. The CDR3 DNA is TGTGCCAGCAGCTTAGGGAGAGAAGAGCAGTTCTGC. Amino acids: CASSLGREEQFC. The chain is built from TRBV5-3 and TRBJ2-1, with a possible D match to TRBD2 (5 bases). TRBV5-3 is filed as an ORF, its function uncertain. The CDR3 is 12 amino acids.

V gene TRBV12-3 or TRBV12-4 combines with J gene TRBJ2-1; no clear D gene. Trimming shortened V by 5 bases and J by 7 bases, and 6 bases separated the two germline ends. CDR3 length: 11 amino acids. CDR3 sequence reads: CASSRTNEQFF. Here the CDR3 DNA reads TGTGCCAGCAGTCGCACGAATGAGCAGTTCTTC.

This clonotype was detected many times. This chain links TRBV29-1 with TRBJ2-1, with D possibly matching TRBD1 (5 bases). Trimming cost V 2 bases and J 0 bases, with 8 bases left between them. Germline V gene sequence: CDR1 SQVTM, CDR2 ANQGSEA. The CDR3 has 14 residues. Written as DNA, the CDR3 is TGCAGCGTTGAACCAGACAGCTCCTACAATGAGCAGTTCTTC. This sequence encodes CSVEPDSSYNEQFF.

This clonotype has ten or more counts. The chain has TRBV7-2 and TRBJ1-3; the D is unclear. The germline gives CDR1 SGHTA, CDR2 FQGNSA. This CDR3 has 15 residues. V was clipped by 1 base and J by 4 bases, with 11 bases between them. The CDR3: CASSLDPGSGNTIYF. The CDR3 DNA reads as TGTGCCAGCAGCTTAGATCCGGGGAGCGGAAACACCATATATTTT.

This clonotype was recorded at least ten times. V and J are TRBV5-5 and TRBJ2-7; 7 nucleotides match TRBD2. The CDR3 totals 12 residues. The V and J ends lost 2 bases and 7 bases, in that order; junction bases with no gene match: 3. CDR1 is SGHKS and CDR2 is YYEKEE in the germline V gene (reference sequence). CDR3 amino acids: CASSFLGREQYF. CDR3 coding DNA: TGTGCCAGCAGCTTCCTCGGGAGGGAGCAGTACTTC.

Of note for this clonotype: A read error is likely here: a far larger clone is one base away. The V gene is TRBV3-1, the J gene TRBJ1-2; the D gene is possibly TRBD1 (6 bases). Germline V gene sequence: CDR1 LGHDT, CDR2 YNNKEL (reference sequence). The CDR3 contains 13 residues. The CDR3 loop reads CVSSGRGNYGYTF. The DNA of the CDR3 is TGTGTCAGCAGCGGCAGGGGAAACTATGGCTACACCTTC.

The chain uses TRBV7-9 and TRBJ1-4; D is possibly TRBD1 (6 bases). Trimming removed 4 bases at V and 3 bases at J, with 6 bases between. This CDR3 region has 13 residues. CDR1 is SEHNR, CDR2 FQNEAQ, per germline (reference sequence). The CDR3 DNA follows: TGTGCCAGCAGCTGGACAGCTAATGAAAAACTGTTTTTT. It encodes CASSWTANEKLFF.

This clonotype has ten or more counts. The genes are TRBV4-2 and TRBJ2-7; TRBD2 matches 8 bases. The CDR3 contains 13 residues. V lost 3 bases and J lost 5; bases outside the gene matches: 3. CDR1 is LGHNA, CDR2 YNFKEQ, per germline. The CDR3 DNA is TGTGCCAGCAGCCAGGGACTAGAAAACGAGCAGTACTTC. Protein product: CASSQGLENEQYF.

In this sample, this clonotype turned up many times. The rearrangement links TRBV5-8 to TRBJ2-7, with 8 bases that match TRBD1. Germline trimming cut 4 bases from V and 1 base from J; bases unmatched to any gene: 7. The V gene's germline CDR1 is SGHTS and CDR2 YDEGEE. The CDR3 runs 15 residues. The CDR3 nucleotides are TGTGCCAGCAGCGCGGGACAGGTTATTTCCTACGAGCAGTACTTC. Its translation: CASSAGQVISYEQYF.

Regarding this clonotype: This probably arose from a read error, given a far larger clone one base away. J is TRBJ2-7 and V is TRBV20-1; a possible D gene is TRBD2 (6 bases). Germline CDR1 DFQATT, CDR2 SNEGSKA (reference sequence). Trimming took 2 bases from V and 7 from J, leaving 9 bases between them. The CDR3 spans 11 residues. The CDR3 DNA reads TGCAGTGCTAGATTCGGGACTGAGCAGTACTTC. As protein: CSARFGTEQYF.

This clonotype was found many times. V and J are TRBV3-1 and TRBJ1-2; D gene ambiguous. Germline-derived CDR1 and CDR2 are LGHDT and YNNKEL (reference sequence). The CDR3 consists of 13 residues. Trimming pared 3 bases from V and 5 bases from J, leaving 10 bases between. CDR3 sequence reads: CASSHGGKYGYTF. In nucleotides, the CDR3 is TGTGCCAGCAGCCATGGCGGGAAATATGGCTACACCTTC.

This clonotype showed up just a few times. The chain uses TRBV28 and TRBJ1-5; D gene uncertain. This CDR3 has 14 amino acids. V lost 3 bases and J 0 bases, leaving 6 bases between the germline ends. Germline V gene lookup returns CDR1 MDHEN and CDR2 SYDVKM. The CDR3 spells CASSFVGSNQPQHF. CDR3 coding DNA: TGTGCCAGCAGTTTTGTGGGTAGCAATCAGCCCCAGCATTTT.

Ten or more counts support this clonotype. CDR3 bases: TGCGCCAGCCGTACGCAAGAGACCCAGTACTTC. Translating gives CASRTQETQYF. This chain links TRBV5-1 with TRBJ2-5; D remains unclear. This CDR3 is 11 amino acids long. Looked up from germline, CDR1 is SGHRS and CDR2 is YFSETQ. Trimming cost V 7 bases and J 2 bases, with 6 bases left between them.

Details on this clonotype: A read error is likely here: a far larger clone is one base away. The V call is TRBV20-1, the J call TRBJ2-3, with TRBD1 as a possible D gene (7 bases). Germline-derived CDR1 and CDR2 are DFQATT and SNEGSKA (reference sequence). The CDR3 loop spans 15 amino acids. The CDR3 protein is CSATPGRGVGETQNF. The CDR3 bases are TGCAGTGCTACCCCCGGCAGGGGGGTCGGGGAGACCCAGAACTTC.

The rearrangement joins TRBV30 to TRBJ1-1; D is undetermined. Germline V gene lookup returns CDR1 GTSNPN and CDR2 SVGIG (reference sequence). V was shortened by 3 bases and J by 1 base, with 9 bases between the two germline ends. This CDR3 region has 13 residues. CDR3 bases: TGTGCCTGGAGCCCCAACCCGAACACTGAAGCTTTCTTT. Translation gives CAWSPNPNTEAFF.

This clonotype was found many times. In nucleotides, the CDR3 is TGTGCCAGCGGTTATGCAAACATTCAGTACTTC. Its translation is CASGYANIQYF. The chain recombines TRBV14 with TRBJ2-4; no firm D call. CDR1 and CDR2 (germline): SGHDN, FVKESK. The length of the CDR3 is 11 residues. V shed 8 bases and J shed 6 bases, with 8 bases lying between them.

The table lists this clonotype with many counts. The chain carries TRBV7-6 and TRBJ2-3; D remains ambiguous. Germline CDR1 reads SGHVS; CDR2 reads FNYEAQ. This CDR3 is built from 15 residues. Trimming left V 0 bases short and J 2 bases short, with 9 bases between. CDR3 residues: CASSLAGKHTDTQYF. The DNA of the CDR3 is TGTGCCAGCAGCTTAGCGGGGAAACACACAGATACGCAGTATTTT.